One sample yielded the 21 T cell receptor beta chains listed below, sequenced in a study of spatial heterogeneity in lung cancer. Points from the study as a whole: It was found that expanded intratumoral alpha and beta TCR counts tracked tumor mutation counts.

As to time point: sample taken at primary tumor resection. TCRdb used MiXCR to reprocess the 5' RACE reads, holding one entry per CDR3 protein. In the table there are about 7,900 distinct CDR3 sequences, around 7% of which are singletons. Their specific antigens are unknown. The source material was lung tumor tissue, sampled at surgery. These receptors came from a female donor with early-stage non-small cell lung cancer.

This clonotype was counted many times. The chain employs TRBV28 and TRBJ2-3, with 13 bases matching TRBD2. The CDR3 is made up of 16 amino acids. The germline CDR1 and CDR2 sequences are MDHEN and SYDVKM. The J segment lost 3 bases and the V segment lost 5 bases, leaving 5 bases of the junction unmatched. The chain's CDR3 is CASSLTSGRVTDTQYF. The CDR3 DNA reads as TGTGCCAGCAGTCTAACTAGCGGGAGGGTTACAGATACGCAGTATTTT.

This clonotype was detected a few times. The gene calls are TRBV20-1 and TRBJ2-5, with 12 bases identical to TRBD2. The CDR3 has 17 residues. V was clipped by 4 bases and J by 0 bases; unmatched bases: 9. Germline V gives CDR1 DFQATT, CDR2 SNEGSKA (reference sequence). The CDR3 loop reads CSAIPLRTSGNQETQYF. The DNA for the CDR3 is TGCAGTGCTATCCCACTCCGGACTAGCGGGAACCAAGAGACCCAGTACTTC.

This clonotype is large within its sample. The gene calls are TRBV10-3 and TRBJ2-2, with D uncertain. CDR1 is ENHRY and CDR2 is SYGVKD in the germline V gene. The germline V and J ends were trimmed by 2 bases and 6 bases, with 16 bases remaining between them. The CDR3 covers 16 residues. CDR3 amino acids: CAISEIPEPGSGELFF. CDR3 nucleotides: TGTGCCATCAGTGAGATCCCCGAACCTGGATCCGGGGAGCTGTTTTTT.

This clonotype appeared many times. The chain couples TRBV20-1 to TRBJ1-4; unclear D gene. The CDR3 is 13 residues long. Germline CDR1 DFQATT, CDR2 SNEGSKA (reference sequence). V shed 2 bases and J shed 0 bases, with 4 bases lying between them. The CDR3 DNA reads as TGCAGTGCTAGAAGGACAACTAATGAAAAACTGTTTTTT. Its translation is CSARRTTNEKLFF.

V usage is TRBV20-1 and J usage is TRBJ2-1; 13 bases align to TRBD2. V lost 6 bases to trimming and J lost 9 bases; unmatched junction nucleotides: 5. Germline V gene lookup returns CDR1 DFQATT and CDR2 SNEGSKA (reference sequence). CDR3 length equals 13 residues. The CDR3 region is CSARTSGRGEQFF. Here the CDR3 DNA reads TGCAGTGCGCGGACTAGCGGGAGAGGTGAGCAGTTCTTC.

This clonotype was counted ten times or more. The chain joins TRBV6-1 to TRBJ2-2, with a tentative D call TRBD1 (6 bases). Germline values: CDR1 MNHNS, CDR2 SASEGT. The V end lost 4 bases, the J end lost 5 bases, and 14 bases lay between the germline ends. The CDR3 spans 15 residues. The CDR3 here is CASSGDRRLTGELFF. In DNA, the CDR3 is TGTGCCAGCAGTGGAGACAGGAGACTAACCGGGGAGCTGTTTTTT.

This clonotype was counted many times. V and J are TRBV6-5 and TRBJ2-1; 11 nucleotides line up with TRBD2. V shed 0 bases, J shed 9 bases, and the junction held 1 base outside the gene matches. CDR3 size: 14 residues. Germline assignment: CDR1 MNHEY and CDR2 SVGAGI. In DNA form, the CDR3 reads TGTGCCAGCAGTTACTCAGGACTAGCGGGTGAGCAGTTCTTC. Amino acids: CASSYSGLAGEQFF.

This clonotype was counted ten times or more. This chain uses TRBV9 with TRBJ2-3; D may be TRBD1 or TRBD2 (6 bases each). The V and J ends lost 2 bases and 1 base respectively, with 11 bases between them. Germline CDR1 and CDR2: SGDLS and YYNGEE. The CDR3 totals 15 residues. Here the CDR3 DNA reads TGTGCCAGCAGCGTGGAGGGGGGCGGCACAGATACGCAGTATTTT. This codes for CASSVEGGGTDTQYF.

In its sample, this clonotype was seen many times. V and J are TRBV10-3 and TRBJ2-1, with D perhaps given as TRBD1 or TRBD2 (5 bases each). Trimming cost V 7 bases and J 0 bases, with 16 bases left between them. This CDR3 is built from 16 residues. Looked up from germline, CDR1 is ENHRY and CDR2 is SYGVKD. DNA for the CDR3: TGTGCCATCACCCCTTTTGGGGGAAGCTCCTACAATGAGCAGTTCTTC. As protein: CAITPFGGSSYNEQFF.

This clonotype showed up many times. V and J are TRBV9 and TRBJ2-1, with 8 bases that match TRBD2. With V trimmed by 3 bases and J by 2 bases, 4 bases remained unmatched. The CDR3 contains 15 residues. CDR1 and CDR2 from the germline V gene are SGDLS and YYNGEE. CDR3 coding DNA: TGTGCCAGCAGCGCCGTAGCGGGGCCCTACAATGAGCAGTTCTTC. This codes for CASSAVAGPYNEQFF.

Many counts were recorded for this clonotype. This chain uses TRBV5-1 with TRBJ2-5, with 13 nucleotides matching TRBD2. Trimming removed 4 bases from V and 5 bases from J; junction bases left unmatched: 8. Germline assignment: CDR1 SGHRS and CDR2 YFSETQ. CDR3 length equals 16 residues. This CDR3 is CASSPRGGLAGETQYF. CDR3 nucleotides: TGCGCCAGCAGCCCACGCGGGGGACTAGCGGGGGAGACCCAGTACTTC.

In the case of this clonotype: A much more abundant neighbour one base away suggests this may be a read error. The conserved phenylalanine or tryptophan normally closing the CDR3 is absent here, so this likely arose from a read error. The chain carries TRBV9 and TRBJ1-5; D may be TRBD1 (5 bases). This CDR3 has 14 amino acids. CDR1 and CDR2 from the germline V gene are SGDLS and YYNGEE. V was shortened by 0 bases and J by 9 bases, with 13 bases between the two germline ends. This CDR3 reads CASSVAGGRGPQHS. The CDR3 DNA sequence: TGTGCCAGCAGCGTAGCGGGGGGTAGGGGGCCCCAGCATTCT.

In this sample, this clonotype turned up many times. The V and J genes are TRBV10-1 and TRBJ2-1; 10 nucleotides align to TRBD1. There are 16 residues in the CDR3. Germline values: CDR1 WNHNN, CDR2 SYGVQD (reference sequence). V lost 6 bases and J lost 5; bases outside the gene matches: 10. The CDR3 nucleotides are TGCGCCAGCAGCTCATCCGGGACAGGGGTTGACAATGAGCAGTTCTTC. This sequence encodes CASSSSGTGVDNEQFF.

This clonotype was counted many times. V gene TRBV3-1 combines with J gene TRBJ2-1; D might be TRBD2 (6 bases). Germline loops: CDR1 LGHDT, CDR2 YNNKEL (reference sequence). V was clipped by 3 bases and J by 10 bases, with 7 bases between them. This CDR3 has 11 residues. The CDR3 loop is CASSHAGEQFF. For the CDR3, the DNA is TGTGCCAGCAGCCACGCGGGAGAGCAGTTCTTC.

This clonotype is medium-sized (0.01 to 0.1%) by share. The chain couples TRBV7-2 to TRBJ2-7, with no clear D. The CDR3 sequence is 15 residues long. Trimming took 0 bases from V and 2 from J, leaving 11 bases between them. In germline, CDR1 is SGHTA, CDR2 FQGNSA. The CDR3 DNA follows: TGTGCCAGCAGCTTAGCGGGTCAGTCCGCCTACGAGCAGTACTTC. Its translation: CASSLAGQSAYEQYF.

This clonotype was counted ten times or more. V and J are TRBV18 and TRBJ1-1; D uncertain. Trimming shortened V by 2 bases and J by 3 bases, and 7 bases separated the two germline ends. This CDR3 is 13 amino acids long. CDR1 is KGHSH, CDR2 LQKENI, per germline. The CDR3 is CASSPAQDTEAFF. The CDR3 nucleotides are TGTGCCAGCTCACCAGCGCAGGACACTGAAGCTTTCTTT.

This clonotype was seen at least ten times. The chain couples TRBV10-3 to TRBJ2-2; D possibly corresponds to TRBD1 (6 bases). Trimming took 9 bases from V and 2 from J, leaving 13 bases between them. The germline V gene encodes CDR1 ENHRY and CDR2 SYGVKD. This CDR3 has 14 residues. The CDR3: CAIQDRYNTGELFF. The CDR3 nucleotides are TGTGCCATACAGGACAGATACAACACCGGGGAGCTGTTTTTT.

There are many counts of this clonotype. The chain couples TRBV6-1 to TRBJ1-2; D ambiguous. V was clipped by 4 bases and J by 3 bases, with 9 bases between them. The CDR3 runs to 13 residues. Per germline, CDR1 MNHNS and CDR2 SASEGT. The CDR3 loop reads CASSATLYYGYTF. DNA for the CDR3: TGTGCCAGCAGTGCGACCCTTTACTATGGCTACACCTTC.

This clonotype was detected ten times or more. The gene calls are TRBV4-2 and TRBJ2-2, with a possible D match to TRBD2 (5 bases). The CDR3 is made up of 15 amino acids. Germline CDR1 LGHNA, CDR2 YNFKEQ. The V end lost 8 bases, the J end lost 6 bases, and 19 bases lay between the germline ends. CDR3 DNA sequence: TGTGCCAGCTCGTCTGGGTCTCGGGAAGCCGGGGAGCTGTTTTTT. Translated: CASSSGSREAGELFF.

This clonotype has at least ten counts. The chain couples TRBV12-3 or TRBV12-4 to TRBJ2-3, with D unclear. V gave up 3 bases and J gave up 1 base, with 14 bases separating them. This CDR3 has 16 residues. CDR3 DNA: TGTGCCAGCAGTTTTCTTCGGCACTCCCGCACAGATACGCAGTATTTT. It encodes CASSFLRHSRTDTQYF.

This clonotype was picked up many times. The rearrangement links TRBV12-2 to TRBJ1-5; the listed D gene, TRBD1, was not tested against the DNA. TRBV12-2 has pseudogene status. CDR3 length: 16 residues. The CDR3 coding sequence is TGTGCAAGTCGTAAAAGGGCCGGGACAGGGAATCAGCCCCAGCATTTT. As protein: CASRKRAGTGNQPQHF.